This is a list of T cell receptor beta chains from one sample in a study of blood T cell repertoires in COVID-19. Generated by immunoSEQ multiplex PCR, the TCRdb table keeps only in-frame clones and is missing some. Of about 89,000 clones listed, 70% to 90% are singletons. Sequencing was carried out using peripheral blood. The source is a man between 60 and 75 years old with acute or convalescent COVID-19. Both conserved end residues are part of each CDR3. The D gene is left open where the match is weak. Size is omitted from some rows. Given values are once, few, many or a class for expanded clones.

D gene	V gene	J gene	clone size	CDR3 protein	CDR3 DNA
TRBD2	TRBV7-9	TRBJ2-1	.	CASSLKTGLAGRDEQFF	TGTGCCAGCAGCTTGAAGACAGGACTAGCGGGAAGGGATGAGCAGTTCTTC
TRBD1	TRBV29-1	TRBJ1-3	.	CSVEMRTGTAGNTIYF	TGCAGCGTTGAAATGCGGACAGGGACAGCTGGAAACACCATATATTTT
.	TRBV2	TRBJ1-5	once	CASSGGGYQPQHF	TGTGCCAGCAGTGGGGGGGGGTACCAGCCCCAGCATTTT
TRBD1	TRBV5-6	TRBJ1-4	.	CASSSPPGQRATNEKLFF	TGTGCCAGCAGCTCCCCGCCGGGACAGAGAGCAACTAATGAAAAACTGTTTTTT
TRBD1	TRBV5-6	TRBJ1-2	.	CASSLLGTGNGYTF	TGTGCCAGCAGCTTGTTGGGGACAGGGAATGGCTACACCTTC
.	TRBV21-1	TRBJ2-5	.	CASSKGGQSTETQYF	TGTGCCAGCAGCAAAGGCGGGCAGTCAACGGAGACCCAGTACTTC
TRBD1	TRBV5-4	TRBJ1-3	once	CASSFGQARSGNTIYF	TGTGCCAGCAGCTTTGGACAGGCCCGCTCTGGAAACACCATATATTTT
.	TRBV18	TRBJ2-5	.	CASSAGREETQYF	TGTGCCAGCTCAGCGGGACGGGAGGAGACCCAGTACTTC
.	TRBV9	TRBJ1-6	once	CASSGGGAGDSPLHF	TGTGCCAGCAGCGGCGGGGGGGCAGGAGATTCACCCCTCCACTTT
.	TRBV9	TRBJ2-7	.	CASSARLDRDYEQYF	TGTGCCAGCAGCGCGAGACTGGACAGAGACTACGAGCAGTACTTC
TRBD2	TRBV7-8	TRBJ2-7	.	CASSLKAGGVPYEQYF	TGTGCCAGCAGCCTCAAAGCGGGAGGGGTTCCCTACGAGCAGTACTTC
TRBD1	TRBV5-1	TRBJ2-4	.	CASSLTGDRKNIQYF	TGCGCCAGCAGCTTAACAGGGGATCGCAAAAACATTCAGTACTTC
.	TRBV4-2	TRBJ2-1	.	CASSQGLGGREQFF	TGTGCCAGCAGCCAAGGCCTTGGAGGCCGTGAGCAGTTCTTC
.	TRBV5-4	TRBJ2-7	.	CASSLEIDSYEQYF	TGTGCCAGCAGCTTGGAGATAGACTCCTACGAGCAGTACTTC
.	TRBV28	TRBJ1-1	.	CASRQGSTEAFF	TGTGCCAGCAGACAAGGGAGCACTGAAGCTTTCTTT
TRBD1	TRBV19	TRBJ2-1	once	CASSLFFSRTGNNEQFF	TGTGCCAGTAGTCTATTCTTCAGTAGGACAGGGAATAATGAGCAGTTCTTC
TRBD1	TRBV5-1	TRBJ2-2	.	CASVLDRVNTGELFF	TGCGCCAGCGTTTTGGACAGGGTAAACACCGGGGAGCTGTTTTTT
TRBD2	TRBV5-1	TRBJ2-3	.	CASSLTSGSSTDTQYF	TGCGCCAGCAGCTTGACTAGCGGGTCTAGCACAGATACGCAGTATTTT
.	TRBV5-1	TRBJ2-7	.	CASSLEAGYEQYF	TGCGCCAGCAGCTTGGAGGCGGGCTACGAGCAGTACTTC
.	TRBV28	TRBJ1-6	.	CASSLYLEASVNSPLHF	TGTGCCAGCAGTTTATACCTAGAGGCGTCAGTTAATTCACCCCTCCACTTT
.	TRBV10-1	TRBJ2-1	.	CASSEDLSREQFF	TGCGCCAGCAGTGAGGACTTAAGCCGTGAGCAGTTCTTC
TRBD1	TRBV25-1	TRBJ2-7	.	CASRDRGRSEQYF	TGTGCCAGCAGGGACAGGGGGCGAAGTGAGCAGTACTTC
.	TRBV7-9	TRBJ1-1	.	CASSSDMTEAFF	TGTGCCAGCAGCTCCGACATGACCGAGGCTTTCTTT